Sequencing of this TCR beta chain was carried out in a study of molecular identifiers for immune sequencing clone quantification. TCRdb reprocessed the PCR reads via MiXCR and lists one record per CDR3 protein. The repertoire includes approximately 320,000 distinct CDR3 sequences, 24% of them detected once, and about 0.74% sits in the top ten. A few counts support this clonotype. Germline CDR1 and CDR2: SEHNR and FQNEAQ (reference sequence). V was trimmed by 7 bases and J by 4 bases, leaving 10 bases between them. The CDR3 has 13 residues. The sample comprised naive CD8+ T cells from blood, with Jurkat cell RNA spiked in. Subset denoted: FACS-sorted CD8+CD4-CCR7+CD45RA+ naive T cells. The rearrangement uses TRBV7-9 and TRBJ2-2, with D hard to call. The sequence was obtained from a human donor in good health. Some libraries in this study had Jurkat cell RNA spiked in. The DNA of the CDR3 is TGTGCCAGCACAAAAGACGCCACCGGGGAGCTGTTTTTT. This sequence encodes CASTKDATGELFF.